Shown below are 3 T cell receptor beta chains from a single sample sequenced in a study of blood T cell repertoires in COVID-19. Clones were read by immunoSEQ multiplex PCR, and TCRdb kept only the in-frame ones, dropping some. This sample has tens of thousands of clones, with approximately 88% found just once. Sequences were obtained from peripheral blood. The receptors stem from a human donor in a cohort sampled during active COVID-19.

This chain uses TRBV5-4 with TRBJ1-1; D might be TRBD1 (6 bases). The ends were cut back, 1 base at V and 1 base at J, with 14 bases in the middle. CDR1 is SGHNT, CDR2 YYREEE, per germline (reference sequence). The CDR3 covers 16 residues. The CDR3 region is CASSLISSGENTEAFF. As DNA, the CDR3 is TGTGCCAGCAGCTTGATTTCGTCAGGGGAGAACACTGAAGCTTTCTTT.

The chain couples TRBV5-5 to TRBJ2-5; a possible D gene is TRBD1 (5 bases). V gave up 2 bases and J gave up 2 bases, with 16 bases separating them. From germline, CDR1 is SGHKS and CDR2 YYEKEE (reference sequence). The CDR3 runs 16 residues. The chain's CDR3 is CASSLQGDVLQETQYF. The CDR3 nucleotides are TGTGCCAGCAGCTTACAAGGGGATGTCCTACAAGAGACCCAGTACTTC.

This chain connects TRBV25-1 to TRBJ2-5, with 8 bases matching TRBD2. Germline CDR1 is MGHDK and CDR2 is SYGVNS. CDR3 size: 14 residues. Trimming at V came to 3 bases and at J to 1 base, leaving 1 base not matched to a gene. CDR3 amino acids: CASSDGGAQETQYF. DNA of the CDR3: TGTGCCAGCAGTGACGGGGGGGCCCAAGAGACCCAGTACTTC.